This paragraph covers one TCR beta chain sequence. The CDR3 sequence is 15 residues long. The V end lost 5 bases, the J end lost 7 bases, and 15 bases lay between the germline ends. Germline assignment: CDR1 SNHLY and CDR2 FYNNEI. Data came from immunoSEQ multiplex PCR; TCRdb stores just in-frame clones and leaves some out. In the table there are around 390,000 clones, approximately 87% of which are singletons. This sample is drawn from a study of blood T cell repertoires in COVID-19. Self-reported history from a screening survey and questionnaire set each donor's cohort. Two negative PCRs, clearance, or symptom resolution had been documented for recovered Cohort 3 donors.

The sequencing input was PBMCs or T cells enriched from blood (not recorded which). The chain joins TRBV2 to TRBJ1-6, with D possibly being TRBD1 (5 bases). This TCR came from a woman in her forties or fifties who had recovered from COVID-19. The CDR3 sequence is CASSWDRGGNSPLHF. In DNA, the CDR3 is TGTGCCAGCAGTTGGGACCGGGGAGGGAATTCACCCCTCCACTTT.